A single TCR beta chain is shown here with its context. As yet, its antigen is unknown. The V gene's germline CDR1 is LGHNA and CDR2 YNFKEQ. Unmatched junction bases numbered 11, after V lost 4 bases and J lost 6 bases. The CDR3 totals 16 residues. These data come from a study of beta chain features in type 1 diabetes. General study points: Individuals with type 1 diabetes displayed fewer insertions and more deletions at VDJ junctions. A PCR bias possibly favoring shorter templates would apply equally to patients and controls. Across all four CD4+ subsets, people with type 1 diabetes showed modestly shorter TCRB CDR3s.

Investigators reverse transcribed all isolated RNA, so they sequenced expressed TCRB transcripts. Libraries were prepared by immunoSEQ multiplex PCR; TCRdb keeps only in-frame clonotypes and omits some of them. Here the sample spans under 850,000 clones, around 15% being singletons. Specimen: naive CD4+ T cells from blood. This sequence joins TRBV4-2 and TRBJ2-7; 11 positions match TRBD2. This receptor was taken from a man aged 18 to 29 with type 1 diabetes. The CDR3 here is CASSLGTSGTLGEQYF. CDR3 nucleotide sequence: TGTGCCAGCAGCCTAGGGACTAGCGGAACCCTGGGCGAGCAGTACTTC.